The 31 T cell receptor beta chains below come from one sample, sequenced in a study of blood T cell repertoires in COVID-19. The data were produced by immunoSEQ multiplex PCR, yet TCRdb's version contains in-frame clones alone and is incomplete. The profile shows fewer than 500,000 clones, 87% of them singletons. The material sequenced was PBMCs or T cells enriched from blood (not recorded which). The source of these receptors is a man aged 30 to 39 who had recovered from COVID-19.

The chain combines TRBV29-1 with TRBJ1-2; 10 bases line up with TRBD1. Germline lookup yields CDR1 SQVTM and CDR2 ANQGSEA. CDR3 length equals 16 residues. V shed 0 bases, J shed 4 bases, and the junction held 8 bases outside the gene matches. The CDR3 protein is CSVEDRRDRGLYGYTF. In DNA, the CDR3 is TGCAGCGTTGAAGATCGCAGGGACAGGGGCCTCTATGGCTACACCTTC.

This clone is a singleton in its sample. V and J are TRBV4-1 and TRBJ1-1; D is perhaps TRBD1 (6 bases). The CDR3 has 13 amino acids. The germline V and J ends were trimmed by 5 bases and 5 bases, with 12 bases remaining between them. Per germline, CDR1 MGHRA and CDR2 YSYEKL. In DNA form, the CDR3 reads TGCGCCAGCAGCGCCAGGGGTGGTACTGAAGCTTTCTTT. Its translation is CASSARGGTEAFF.

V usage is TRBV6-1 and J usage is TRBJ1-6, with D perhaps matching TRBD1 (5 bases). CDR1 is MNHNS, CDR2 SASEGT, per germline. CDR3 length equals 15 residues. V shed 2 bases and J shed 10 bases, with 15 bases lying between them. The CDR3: CASSEFRGLTSPLHF. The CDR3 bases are TGTGCCAGCAGTGAATTTCGGGGGTTGACCTCACCCCTCCACTTT.

CDR3 amino acids: CAWRVTGINTIYF. CDR3 in DNA: TGTGCCTGGAGGGTGACAGGGATAAACACCATATATTTT. This chain uses TRBV30 with TRBJ1-3; TRBD1 agrees at 7 bases. This CDR3 has 13 residues. Germline V gene lookup returns CDR1 GTSNPN and CDR2 SVGIG (reference sequence). The V and J ends lost 3 bases and 6 bases, in that order; junction bases with no gene match: 5.

The CDR3 coding sequence is TGTGCCAGTACCACCGGAGGGTCTGGAAACACCATATATTTT. It is translated as CASTTGGSGNTIYF. The J gene is TRBJ1-3, the V gene TRBV19; D call uncertain. CDR1 is LNHDA, CDR2 SQIVND, per germline (reference sequence). Trimming pared 7 bases from V and 1 base from J, leaving 11 bases between. CDR3 size: 14 residues.

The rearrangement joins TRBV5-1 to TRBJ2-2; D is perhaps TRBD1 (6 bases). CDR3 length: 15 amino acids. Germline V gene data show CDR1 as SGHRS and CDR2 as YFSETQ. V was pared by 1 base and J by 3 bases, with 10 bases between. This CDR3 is CASSLYDRYTGELFF. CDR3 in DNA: TGCGCCAGCAGCTTGTATGACAGGTACACCGGGGAGCTGTTTTTT.

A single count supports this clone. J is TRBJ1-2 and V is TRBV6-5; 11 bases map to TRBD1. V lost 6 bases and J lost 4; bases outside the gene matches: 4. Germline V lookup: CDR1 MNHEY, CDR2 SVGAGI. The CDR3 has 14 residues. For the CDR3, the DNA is TGTGCCAGCAGCCGGGGACAGGGGGGCTATGGCTACACCTTC. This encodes CASSRGQGGYGYTF.

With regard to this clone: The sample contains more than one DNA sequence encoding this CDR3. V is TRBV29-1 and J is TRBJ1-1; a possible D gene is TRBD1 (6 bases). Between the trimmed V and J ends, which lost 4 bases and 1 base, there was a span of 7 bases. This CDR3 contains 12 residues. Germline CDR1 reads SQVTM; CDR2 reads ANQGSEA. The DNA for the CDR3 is TGCAGCGTTGGGACAGCGAACACTGAAGCTTTCTTT. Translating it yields CSVGTANTEAFF.

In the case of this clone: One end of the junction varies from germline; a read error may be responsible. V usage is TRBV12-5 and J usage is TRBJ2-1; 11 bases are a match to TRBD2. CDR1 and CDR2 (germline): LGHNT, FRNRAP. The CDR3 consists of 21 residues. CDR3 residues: CASALPSGASGGPSSYNEQFF. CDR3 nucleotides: TGTGCTAGTGCTTTGCCCAGTGGGGCTAGCGGGGGGCCGAGCTCCTACAATGAGCAGTTCTTC.

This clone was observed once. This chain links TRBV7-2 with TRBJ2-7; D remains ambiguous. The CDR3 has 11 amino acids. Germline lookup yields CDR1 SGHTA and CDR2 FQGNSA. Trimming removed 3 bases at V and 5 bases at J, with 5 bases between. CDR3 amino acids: CASSFENEQYF. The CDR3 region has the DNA TGTGCCAGCAGCTTCGAGAACGAGCAGTACTTC.

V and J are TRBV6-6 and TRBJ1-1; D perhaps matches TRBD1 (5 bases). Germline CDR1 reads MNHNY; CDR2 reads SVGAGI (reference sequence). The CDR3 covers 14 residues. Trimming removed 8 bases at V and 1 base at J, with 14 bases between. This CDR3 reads CASSAGPPNTEAFF. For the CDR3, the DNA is TGTGCCAGCTCTGCGGGACCTCCGAACACTGAAGCTTTCTTT.

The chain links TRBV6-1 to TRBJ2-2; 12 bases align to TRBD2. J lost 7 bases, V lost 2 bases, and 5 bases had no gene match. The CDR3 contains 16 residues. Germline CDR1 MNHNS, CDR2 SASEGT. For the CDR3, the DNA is TGTGCCAGCAGTGAACTAGCGGGGGGGCGTCGCGGGGAGCTGTTTTTT. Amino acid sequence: CASSELAGGRRGELFF.

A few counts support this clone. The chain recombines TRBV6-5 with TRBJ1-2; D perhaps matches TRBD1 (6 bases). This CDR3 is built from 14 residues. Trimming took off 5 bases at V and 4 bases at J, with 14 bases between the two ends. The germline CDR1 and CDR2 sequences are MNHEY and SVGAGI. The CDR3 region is CASSLSTGSYGYTF. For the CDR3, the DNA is TGTGCCAGCAGTCTTAGCACAGGGAGCTATGGCTACACCTTC.

The CDR3 loop reads CASLGRERSSPLHF. The DNA of the CDR3 is TGCGCCAGCCTAGGGAGGGAAAGGAGTTCACCCCTCCACTTT. This rearrangement joins TRBV10-2 to TRBJ1-6, with no clear D. From germline, CDR1 is WSHSY and CDR2 SAAADI. V shed 8 bases and J shed 9 bases, with 17 bases lying between them. The CDR3 is made up of 14 amino acids.

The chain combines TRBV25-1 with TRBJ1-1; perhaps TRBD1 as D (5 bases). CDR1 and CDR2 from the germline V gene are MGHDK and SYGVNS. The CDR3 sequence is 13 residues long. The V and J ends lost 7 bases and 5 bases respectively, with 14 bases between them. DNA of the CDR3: TGTGCCAGCACGTGGCAGGGATCAACTGAAGCTTTCTTT. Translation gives CASTWQGSTEAFF.

The CDR3 DNA reads TGTGCCAGCAGCTTCAGGCAGGGAGGGATAAGCTACGAGCAGTACTTC. Translation: CASSFRQGGISYEQYF. V usage is TRBV5-4 and J usage is TRBJ2-7; TRBD2 aligns across 7 bases. V dropped 2 bases and J dropped 3; count of bases not matched to a gene: 11. The CDR3 has 16 amino acids. Germline loops: CDR1 SGHNT, CDR2 YYREEE (reference sequence).

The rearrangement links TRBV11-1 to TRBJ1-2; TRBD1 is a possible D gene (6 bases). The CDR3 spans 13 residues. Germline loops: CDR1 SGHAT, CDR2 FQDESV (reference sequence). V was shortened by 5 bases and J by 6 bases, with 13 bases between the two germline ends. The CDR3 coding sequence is TGTGCCAGCAGCCTATACAGGGAGCATGGCTACACCTTC. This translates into CASSLYREHGYTF.

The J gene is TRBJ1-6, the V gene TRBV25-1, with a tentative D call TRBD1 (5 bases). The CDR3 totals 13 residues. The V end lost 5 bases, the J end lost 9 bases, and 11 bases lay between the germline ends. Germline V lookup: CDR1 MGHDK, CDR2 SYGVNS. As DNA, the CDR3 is TGTGCCAGCAGTCCCGGGACTGGTTCACCCCTCCACTTT. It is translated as CASSPGTGSPLHF.

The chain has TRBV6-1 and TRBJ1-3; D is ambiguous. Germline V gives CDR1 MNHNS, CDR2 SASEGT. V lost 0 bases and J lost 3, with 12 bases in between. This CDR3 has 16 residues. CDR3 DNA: TGTGCCAGCAGTGAAGCCTCCGGAGGGATTGGAAACACCATATATTTT. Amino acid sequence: CASSEASGGIGNTIYF.

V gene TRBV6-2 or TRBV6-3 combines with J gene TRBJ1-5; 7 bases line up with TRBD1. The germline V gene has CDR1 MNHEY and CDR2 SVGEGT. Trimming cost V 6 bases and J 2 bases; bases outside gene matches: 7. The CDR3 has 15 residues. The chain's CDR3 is CASSRTGVGNQPQHF. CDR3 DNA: TGTGCCAGCAGCCGTACAGGGGTTGGCAATCAGCCCCAGCATTTT.

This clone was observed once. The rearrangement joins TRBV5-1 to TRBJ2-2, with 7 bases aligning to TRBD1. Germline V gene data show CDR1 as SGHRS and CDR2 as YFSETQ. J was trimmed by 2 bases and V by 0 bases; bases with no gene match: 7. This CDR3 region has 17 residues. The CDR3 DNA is TGCGCCAGCAGCTTGGATTATCGGACAGGAAACACCGGGGAGCTGTTTTTT. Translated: CASSLDYRTGNTGELFF. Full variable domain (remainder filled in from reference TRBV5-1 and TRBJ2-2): KAGVTQTPRYLIKTRGQQVTLSCSPISGHRSVSWYQQTPGQGLQFLFEYFSETQRNKGNFPGRFSGRQFSNSRSEMNVSTLELGDSALYLCASSLDYRTGNTGELFFGEGSRLTVL.

CDR3 protein: CASSQTGTGRNTIYF. The CDR3 nucleotides are TGTGCCAGCAGCCAGACCGGGACAGGGAGAAACACCATATATTTT. The chain employs TRBV3-1 (or the pseudogene TRBV3-2) and TRBJ1-3; 9 bases line up with TRBD1. Germline V gives CDR1 LGHDT, CDR2 YNNKEL (reference sequence). V was pared by 3 bases and J by 5 bases, with 5 bases of the junction left unmatched. The CDR3 has 15 residues.

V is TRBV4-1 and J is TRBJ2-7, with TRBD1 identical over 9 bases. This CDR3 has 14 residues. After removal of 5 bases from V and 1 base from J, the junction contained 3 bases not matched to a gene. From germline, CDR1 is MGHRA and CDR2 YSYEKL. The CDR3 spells CASSTGTGSYEQYF. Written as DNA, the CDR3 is TGCGCCAGCAGCACCGGGACAGGGTCCTACGAGCAGTACTTC.

This CDR3 reads CASSLFATNEKLFF. The CDR3 coding sequence is TGTGCCAGCTCACTGTTCGCAACTAATGAAAAACTGTTTTTT. This sequence joins TRBV18 and TRBJ1-4, with unresolved D. The length of the CDR3 is 14 residues. Trimming pared 4 bases from V and 0 bases from J, leaving 6 bases between. CDR1 and CDR2 (germline): KGHSH, LQKENI.

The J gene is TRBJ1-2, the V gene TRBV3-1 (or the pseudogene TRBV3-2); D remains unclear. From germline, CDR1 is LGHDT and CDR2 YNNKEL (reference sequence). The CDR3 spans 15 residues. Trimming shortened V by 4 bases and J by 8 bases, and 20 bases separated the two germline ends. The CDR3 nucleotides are TGTGCCAGCAGCCCCCGGGTCCTAGCGGTGGGCGGCTACACCTTC. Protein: CASSPRVLAVGGYTF.

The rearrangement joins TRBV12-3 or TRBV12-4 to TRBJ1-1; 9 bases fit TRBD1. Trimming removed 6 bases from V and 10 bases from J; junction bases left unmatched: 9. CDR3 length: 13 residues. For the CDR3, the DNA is TGTGCCAGCAGCTCGGGACAGGGACGGTCAGCTTTCTTT. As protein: CASSSGQGRSAFF.

CDR3 amino acids: CASSFRTSGANVLTF. The DNA for the CDR3 is TGTGCCAGCAGCTTTCGTACTTCTGGGGCCAACGTCCTGACTTTC. The chain recombines TRBV5-6 with TRBJ2-6; unclear D gene. The CDR3 has 15 residues. V shed 2 bases and J shed 1 base, with 7 bases lying between them. Germline V gene data show CDR1 as SGHDT and CDR2 as YYEEEE.

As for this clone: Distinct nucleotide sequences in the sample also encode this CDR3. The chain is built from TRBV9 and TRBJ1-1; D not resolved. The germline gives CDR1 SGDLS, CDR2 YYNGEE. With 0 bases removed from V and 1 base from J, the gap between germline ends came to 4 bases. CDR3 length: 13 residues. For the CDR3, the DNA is TGTGCCAGCAGCGTAGACAGGAACACTGAAGCTTTCTTT. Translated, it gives CASSVDRNTEAFF.

Here the CDR3 reads CASSFVEHTEAFF. In DNA form, the CDR3 reads TGTGCCAGCAGCTTTGTTGAGCACACTGAAGCTTTCTTT. The V and J genes are TRBV5-5 and TRBJ1-1; the D is unclear. Germline loops: CDR1 SGHKS, CDR2 YYEKEE (reference sequence). CDR3 length: 13 residues. With 2 bases removed from V and 3 bases from J, the gap between germline ends came to 8 bases.

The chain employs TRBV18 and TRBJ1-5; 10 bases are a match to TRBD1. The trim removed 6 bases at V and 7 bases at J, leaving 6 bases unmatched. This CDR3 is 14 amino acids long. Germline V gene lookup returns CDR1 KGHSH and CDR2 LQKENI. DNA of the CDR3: TGTGCCAGCTCCACCGGGACAGGGGAACAGCCCCAGCATTTT. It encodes CASSTGTGEQPQHF.

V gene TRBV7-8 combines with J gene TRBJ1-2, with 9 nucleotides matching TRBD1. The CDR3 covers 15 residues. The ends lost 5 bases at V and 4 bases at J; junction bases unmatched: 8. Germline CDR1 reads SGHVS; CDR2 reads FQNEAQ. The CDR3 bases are TGTGCCAGCAGCGGTCCGGGACAGGGCGCCTATGGCTACACCTTC. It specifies CASSGPGQGAYGYTF.